The 20 T cell receptor beta chains below were found in one sample sequenced in a study of blood T cell repertoires in COVID-19. TCRdb keeps only in-frame clones here, not all; method: immunoSEQ multiplex PCR. The sample lists a few hundred thousand clones, roughly 87% seen once, with around 3% in the top ten. Sequenced sample: PBMCs or T cells enriched from blood (not recorded which). The receptors shown here come from a woman in her thirties who had recovered from COVID-19.

This clone was seen a single time. The chain carries TRBV28 and TRBJ2-7, with D hard to call. The ends were cut back, 3 bases at V and 1 base at J, with 4 bases in the middle. CDR3 size: 12 residues. Germline values: CDR1 MDHEN, CDR2 SYDVKM. CDR3 DNA: TGTGCCAGCAGTTTGAGGTCCTACGAGCAGTACTTC. Its translation is CASSLRSYEQYF.

V is TRBV5-1 and J is TRBJ1-6; the D is unclear. The CDR3 is made up of 15 amino acids. V was clipped by 0 bases and J by 5 bases, with 9 bases between them. Germline-derived CDR1 and CDR2 are SGHRS and YFSETQ. CDR3 residues: CASSLEFQNNSPLHF. DNA of the CDR3: TGCGCCAGCAGCTTGGAATTTCAGAATAATTCACCCCTCCACTTT.

In its sample, this clone was seen once. The rearrangement joins TRBV19 to TRBJ1-2; 11 bases map to TRBD1. After removal of 9 bases from V and 6 bases from J, the junction contained 6 bases not matched to a gene. The CDR3 consists of 13 residues. CDR1 LNHDA and CDR2 SQIVND come from the germline V gene (reference sequence). Written as DNA, the CDR3 is TGTGCCAGACGGACAGGGGGCCGTGATGGCTACACCTTC. Translated, it gives CARRTGGRDGYTF.

The rearrangement links TRBV5-4 to TRBJ1-5, with D uncertain. Trimming removed 0 bases from V and 6 bases from J, with 4 bases in between. The length of the CDR3 is 12 residues. CDR1 and CDR2 from the germline V gene are SGHNT and YYREEE (reference sequence). CDR3 residues: CASSLDLQPQHF. The CDR3 nucleotides are TGTGCCAGCAGCTTGGATCTTCAGCCCCAGCATTTT.

J is TRBJ1-1 and V is TRBV21-1; TRBD1 is the table's D call, not checked against the DNA. TRBV21-1 is a listed pseudogene. This CDR3 region has 15 residues. CDR3 in amino acids: CASSFPTLNVTEAFF. CDR3 coding DNA: TGTGCCAGCAGCTTCCCAACATTGAATGTGACTGAAGCTTTCTTT.

The rearrangement joins TRBV7-2 to TRBJ2-3; no definite D call. With 1 base removed from V and 0 bases from J, the gap between germline ends came to 8 bases. The CDR3 loop spans 15 amino acids. Germline CDR1 reads SGHTA; CDR2 reads FQGNSA. Here the CDR3 reads CASSLVDGSTDTQYF. CDR3 nucleotides: TGTGCCAGCAGCTTAGTCGACGGGAGCACAGATACGCAGTATTTT.

V usage is TRBV5-1 and J usage is TRBJ2-7, with D tentatively TRBD1 (6 bases). Trimming removed 4 bases at V and 3 bases at J, with 11 bases between. The germline CDR1 and CDR2 sequences are SGHRS and YFSETQ. This CDR3 contains 13 residues. The CDR3 loop is CASSPGQSYEQYF. The DNA for the CDR3 is TGCGCCAGCAGCCCAGGACAGAGCTACGAGCAGTACTTC.

J is TRBJ2-4 and V is TRBV19, with 15 bases lining up with TRBD2. J was trimmed by 2 bases and V by 6 bases; bases with no gene match: 11. The CDR3 is made up of 19 amino acids. CDR1 and CDR2 (germline): LNHDA, SQIVND (reference sequence). The CDR3 protein is CASSDFSGTSGRTKNIQYF. The CDR3 region has the DNA TGTGCCAGTAGCGACTTTTCCGGGACTAGCGGGAGGACCAAAAACATTCAGTACTTC. The entire variable domain, with the rest obtained from reference TRBV19 and TRBJ2-4, is as follows: DGGITQSPKYLFRKEGQNVTLSCEQNLNHDAMYWYRQDPGQGLRLIYYSQIVNDFQKGDIAEGYSVSREKKESFPLTVTSAQKNPTAFYLCASSDFSGTSGRTKNIQYFGAGTRLSVL.

This clone has just one count. The rearrangement joins TRBV18 to TRBJ1-6; TRBD1 agrees at 7 bases. The CDR3 covers 16 residues. The germline gives CDR1 KGHSH, CDR2 LQKENI. V was clipped by 3 bases and J by 5 bases; unmatched bases: 7. The CDR3 is CASSPDRAENNSPLHF. CDR3 DNA sequence: TGTGCCAGCTCACCCGACAGGGCCGAAAATAATTCACCCCTCCACTTT.

This chain connects TRBV2 to TRBJ2-5, with TRBD2 matching 7 bases. Germline loops: CDR1 SNHLY, CDR2 FYNNEI. The CDR3 runs 15 residues. J lost 1 base, V lost 7 bases, and 9 bases had no gene match. The chain's CDR3 is CASIYGAGVQETQYF. The CDR3 DNA reads TGTGCCAGCATTTATGGGGCGGGGGTCCAAGAGACCCAGTACTTC.

This chain joins TRBV7-9 and TRBJ2-7, with D tentatively TRBD2 (6 bases). CDR3 size: 14 residues. The germline V gene encodes CDR1 SEHNR and CDR2 FQNEAQ (reference sequence). V lost 5 bases and J 2 bases, leaving 13 bases between the germline ends. The CDR3 DNA is TGTGCCAGCAGCCCGAAGACTAGTGCCTACGAGCAGTACTTC. This encodes CASSPKTSAYEQYF.

There are a few counts of this clone. This chain links TRBV7-8 with TRBJ1-5, with 11 bases lining up with TRBD1. CDR1 and CDR2 (germline): SGHVS, FQNEAQ. Germline trimming cut 5 bases from V and 4 bases from J; bases unmatched to any gene: 4. The CDR3 is made up of 15 amino acids. CDR3 bases: TGTGCCAGCAGCAGGGGACAGGGGGTGAATCAGCCCCAGCATTTT. This gives the protein CASSRGQGVNQPQHF.

This rearrangement joins TRBV2 to TRBJ1-5; 8 nucleotides match TRBD1. V dropped 5 bases and J dropped 7; count of bases not matched to a gene: 10. Germline V gives CDR1 SNHLY, CDR2 FYNNEI. This CDR3 spans 15 amino acids. CDR3 DNA: TGTGCCAGCAGTCCCGACAGGGGAAGCGAACAGCCCCAGCATTTT. This encodes CASSPDRGSEQPQHF.

This clone was counted a single time. CDR3 in amino acids: CASSLGRPYNEQFF. Written as DNA, the CDR3 is TGTGCCAGCAGCTTAGGGAGGCCCTACAATGAGCAGTTCTTC. The chain recombines TRBV7-2 with TRBJ2-1; the D gene is possibly TRBD2 (5 bases). Trimming took 1 base from V and 2 from J, leaving 6 bases between them. CDR3 size: 14 residues. Germline V gene data show CDR1 as SGHTA and CDR2 as FQGNSA.

V usage is TRBV15 and J usage is TRBJ2-7; 10 bases align to TRBD2. Germline V lookup: CDR1 LNHNV, CDR2 YYDKDF (reference sequence). Germline trimming cut 2 bases from V and 4 bases from J; bases unmatched to any gene: 8. The length of the CDR3 is 16 residues. The CDR3 loop is CATSRSSSGSKYEQYF. As DNA, the CDR3 is TGTGCCACCAGCAGATCATCTAGCGGGAGTAAGTACGAGCAGTACTTC.

V and J are TRBV7-2 and TRBJ1-5; TRBD1 aligns across 9 bases. The V and J ends lost 5 bases and 7 bases, in that order; junction bases with no gene match: 3. The germline V gene has CDR1 SGHTA and CDR2 FQGNSA. The CDR3 consists of 13 residues. As DNA, the CDR3 is TGTGCCAGCAGCCCACAGGGGGCCCAGCCCCAGCATTTT. Translation gives CASSPQGAQPQHF.

The V call is TRBV6-5, the J call TRBJ1-2; 8 nucleotides match TRBD1. The CDR3 loop spans 14 amino acids. The trim removed 6 bases at V and 3 bases at J, leaving 6 bases unmatched. Germline V gene sequence: CDR1 MNHEY, CDR2 SVGAGI. The CDR3 reads CASRTTGGDYGYTF. CDR3 nucleotide sequence: TGTGCCAGCAGAACCACAGGGGGTGACTATGGCTACACCTTC.

This chain connects TRBV7-3 to TRBJ2-7, with TRBD2 as a possible D gene (6 bases). V dropped 2 bases and J dropped 2 bases, with 13 bases sitting between them. This CDR3 contains 15 residues. Per the germline V gene, CDR1 is SGHTA and CDR2 is FQGTGA. CDR3 nucleotide sequence: TGTGCCAGCAGCTTAGGGGGAGGTAAAACCTACGAGCAGTACTTC. It encodes CASSLGGGKTYEQYF.

V usage is TRBV2 and J usage is TRBJ2-7; 13 bases agree with TRBD2. There are 13 residues in the CDR3. Germline CDR1 and CDR2: SNHLY and FYNNEI. V was clipped by 6 bases and J by 5 bases; unmatched bases: 1. As DNA, the CDR3 is TGTGCCAGCAGCGGACTAGCGGGGGACGAGCAGTACTTC. Translating gives CASSGLAGDEQYF.

This chain joins TRBV12-3 or TRBV12-4 and TRBJ1-1; D not resolved. V was clipped by 4 bases and J by 9 bases, with 9 bases between them. CDR3 length: 11 amino acids. The CDR3 coding sequence is TGTGCCAGCAGTTCGCCCGGGAAAGCTTTCTTT. It encodes CASSSPGKAFF.